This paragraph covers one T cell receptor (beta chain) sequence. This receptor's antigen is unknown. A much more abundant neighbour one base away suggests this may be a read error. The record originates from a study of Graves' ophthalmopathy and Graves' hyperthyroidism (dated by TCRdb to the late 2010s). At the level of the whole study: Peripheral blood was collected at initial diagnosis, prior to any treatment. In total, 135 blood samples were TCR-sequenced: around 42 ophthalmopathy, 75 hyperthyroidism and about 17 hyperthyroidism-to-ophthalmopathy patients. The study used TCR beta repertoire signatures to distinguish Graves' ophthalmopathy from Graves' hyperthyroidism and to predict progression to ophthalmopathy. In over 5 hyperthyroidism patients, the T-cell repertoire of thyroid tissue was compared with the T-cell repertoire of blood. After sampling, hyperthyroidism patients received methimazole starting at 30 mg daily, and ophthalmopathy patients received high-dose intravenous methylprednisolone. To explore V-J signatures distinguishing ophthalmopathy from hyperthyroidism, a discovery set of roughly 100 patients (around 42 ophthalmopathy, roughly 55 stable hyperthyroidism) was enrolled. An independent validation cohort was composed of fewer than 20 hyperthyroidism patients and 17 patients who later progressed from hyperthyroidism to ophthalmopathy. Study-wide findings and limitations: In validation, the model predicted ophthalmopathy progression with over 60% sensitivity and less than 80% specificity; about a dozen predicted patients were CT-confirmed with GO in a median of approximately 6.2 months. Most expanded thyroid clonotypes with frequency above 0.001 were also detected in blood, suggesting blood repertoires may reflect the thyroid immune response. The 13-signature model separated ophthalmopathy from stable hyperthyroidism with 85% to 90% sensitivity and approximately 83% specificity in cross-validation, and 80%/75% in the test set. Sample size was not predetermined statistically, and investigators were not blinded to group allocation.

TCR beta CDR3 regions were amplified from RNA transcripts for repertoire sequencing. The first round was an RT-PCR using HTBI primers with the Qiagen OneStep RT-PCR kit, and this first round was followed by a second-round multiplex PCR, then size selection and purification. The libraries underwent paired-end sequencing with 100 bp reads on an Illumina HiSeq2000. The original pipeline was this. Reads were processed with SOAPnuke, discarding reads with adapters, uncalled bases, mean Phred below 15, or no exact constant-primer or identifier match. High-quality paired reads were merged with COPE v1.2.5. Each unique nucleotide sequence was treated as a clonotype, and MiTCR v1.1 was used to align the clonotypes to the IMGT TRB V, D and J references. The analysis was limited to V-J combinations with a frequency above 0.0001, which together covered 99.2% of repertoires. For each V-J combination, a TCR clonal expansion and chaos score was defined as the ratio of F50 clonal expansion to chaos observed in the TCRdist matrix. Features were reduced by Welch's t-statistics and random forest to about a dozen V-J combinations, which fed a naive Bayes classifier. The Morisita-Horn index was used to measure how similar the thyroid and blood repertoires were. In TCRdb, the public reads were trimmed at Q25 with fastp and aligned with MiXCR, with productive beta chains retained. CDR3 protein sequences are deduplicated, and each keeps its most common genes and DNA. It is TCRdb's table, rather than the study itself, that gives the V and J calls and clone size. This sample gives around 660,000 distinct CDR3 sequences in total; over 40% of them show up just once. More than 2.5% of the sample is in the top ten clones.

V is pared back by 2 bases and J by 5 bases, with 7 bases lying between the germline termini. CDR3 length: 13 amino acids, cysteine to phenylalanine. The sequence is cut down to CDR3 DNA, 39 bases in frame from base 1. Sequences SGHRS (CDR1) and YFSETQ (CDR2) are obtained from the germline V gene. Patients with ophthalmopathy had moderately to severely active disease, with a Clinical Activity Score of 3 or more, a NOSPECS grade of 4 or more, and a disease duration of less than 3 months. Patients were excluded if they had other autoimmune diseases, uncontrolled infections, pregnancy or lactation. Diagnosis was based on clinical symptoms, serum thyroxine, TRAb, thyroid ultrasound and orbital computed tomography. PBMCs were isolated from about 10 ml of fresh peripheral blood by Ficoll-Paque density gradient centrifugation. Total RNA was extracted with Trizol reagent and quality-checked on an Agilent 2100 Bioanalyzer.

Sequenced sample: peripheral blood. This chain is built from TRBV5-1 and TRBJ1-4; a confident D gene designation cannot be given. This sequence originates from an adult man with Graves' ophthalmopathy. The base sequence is TGCGCCAGCAGCTTTGCCGAGAATGAAAAACTGTTTTTT. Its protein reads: CASSFAENEKLFF. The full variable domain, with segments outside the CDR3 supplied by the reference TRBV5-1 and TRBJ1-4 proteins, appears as KAGVTQTPRYLIKTRGQQVTLSCSPISGHRSVSWYQQTPGQGLQFLFEYFSETQRNKGNFPGRFSGRQFSNSRSEMNVSTLELGDSALYLCASSFAENEKLFFGSGTQLSVL.